This TCR beta chain was retrieved from a study of T cell responses to AZD1222 COVID-19 vaccine. Study outcomes and limitations: Spike-specific TCRs gained breadth and depth after people received two AZD1222 doses. Only six people who got AZD1222 tested seropositive at baseline. The donor cohort was predominantly white British with a female majority, and clonal diversity may have been underestimated. Nearly half of spike-specific TCRs reportedly go after variant regions that carry no mutations.

Remarks on this clone: Its antigen is unidentified.

Sequencing used immunoSEQ multiplex PCR; TCRdb keeps in-frame clones, though not all of them. The table records nearly 80,000 clones, about 84% of them present only once. CDR1 is MNHEY and CDR2 is SVGAGI in the germline V gene. This CDR3 comprises 15 residues. The ends were cut back, 8 bases at V and 0 bases at J, with 14 bases in the middle. The starting material was peripheral blood, obtained on day 0 of AZD1222 vaccination. The chain recombines TRBV6-5 with TRBJ1-5; D perhaps matches TRBD1 (6 bases). The receptor was derived from an adult in good health. The CDR3 protein is CASGMTGYSNQPQHF. In nucleotides, the CDR3 is TGTGCCAGCGGAATGACAGGTTATAGCAATCAGCCCCAGCATTTT.